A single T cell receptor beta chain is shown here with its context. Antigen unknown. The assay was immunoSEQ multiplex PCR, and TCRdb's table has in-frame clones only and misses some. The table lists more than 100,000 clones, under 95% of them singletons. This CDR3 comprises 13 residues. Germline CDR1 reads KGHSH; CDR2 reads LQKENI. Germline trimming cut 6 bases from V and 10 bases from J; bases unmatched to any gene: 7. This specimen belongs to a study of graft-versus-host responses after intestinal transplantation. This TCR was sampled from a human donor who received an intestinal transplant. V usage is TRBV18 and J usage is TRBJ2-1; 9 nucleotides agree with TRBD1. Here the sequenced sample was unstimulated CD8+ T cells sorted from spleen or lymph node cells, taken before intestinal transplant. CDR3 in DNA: TGTGCCAGCTCCCCGGGACAGGGACGCGAGCAGTTCTTC. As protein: CASSPGQGREQFF.